This TCR beta chain came from a study of cytomegalovirus exposure and HLA in healthy donors (TCRdb year 2017). With regard to the full study: An earlier analysis of several hundred of the donors reported approximately 260 Gb of sequence data and 90 million to 120 million unique TCR beta sequences obtained from about 200 million T cells. An early release that covered some 640 HLA-typed donors contained 300 to 350 gigabases of sequencing data and around 80 million unique TCR sequences. Of the approximately 370 genotyped donors, roughly 80% were placed in the genetic ancestry cluster associated with self-reported Caucasian donors. The study aimed to test whether cataloging public T cell receptors could reveal signatures of past pathogen exposure. Using immunosequencing, the study profiled T cell repertoires from fewer than 850 subjects and related those repertoires to cytomegalovirus serostatus. A separate validation cohort of roughly 110 different subjects was used in addition to the roughly 720-subject first cohort. To predict cytomegalovirus infection status, the study brought together high-throughput TCR immunosequencing, statistical association of individual TCRs with disease status, and machine learning. In a later analysis, previously published TCR beta repertoires from 500 to 750 donors were re-analyzed and high-resolution HLA genotyping was added so that TCR occurrence patterns could be studied. Rather than drawing on any new phenotypic data, the later analysis identified candidate immune exposures from TCR beta sequences and the way those sequences occurred across donors. To decide whether each TCR beta V gene segment behaved as functional or pseudogenic, an earlier analysis of nearly 600 of the donors relied on high-throughput TCR beta sequencing. Donor age, sex, ethnicity and CMV serostatus were compiled together with the repertoire data. A later genetic analysis used genome-wide SNP genotypes for 398 of the 666 donors, treating that subset as a discovery cohort. All discovery cohort repertoires had been generated using a single sequencing platform. Both class I and class II loci were covered by HLA typing, at four-digit resolution. Typing coverage varied by locus: 629-630 donors for A, B, C, DRB1 and DQB1; more than 500 for DQA1; about 600 for DPA1; around 450 for DPB1. Four or five DR-DQ haplotypes were treated as single units for association and clustering because of strong linkage in the cohort. On average, around 230,000 unique TCR beta nucleotide sequences were sequenced per donor among 300 to 500 genotyped donors of the cohort, with about 17% of those sequences being non-productive.

Libraries were constructed by the immunoSEQ multiplex PCR assay. For the multiplex PCR, a mixture combining 60 forward primers for TCR Vbeta segments and 13 reverse primers for TCR Jbeta segments was used. The CDR3 region of rearranged TCR beta genes was amplified from genomic DNA with a multiplex PCR assay. Amplified TCR beta libraries were sequenced as 87-base-pair reads on the Illumina HiSeq System. As for the authors' bioinformatics: In a later analysis, approximately 74 million unique TCR beta chains were counted across the approximately 670 repertoires, and roughly 10 million of these chains were shared by at least two donors. Raw reads were error-corrected and collapsed into unique sequences with a nearest-neighbor algorithm that merged closely related sequences to remove PCR and sequencing errors. To assign V, D and J gene segments, CDR3 sequences were aligned to IMGT reference sequences. For a sequence to be retained, at least a six-nucleotide match to both a V gene segment and a J gene segment was required. A rearrangement counted as productive if the CDR3 had no stop codons and remained in frame with V and J, and every other rearrangement counted as non-productive. Following IMGT convention, CDR3 was defined as the stretch from the second conserved V-encoded cysteine up to the conserved J-encoded phenylalanine. In an earlier analysis of more than 550 of the donors, sequences lacking an unambiguous match to a single V gene segment were excluded. An earlier analysis of fewer than 650 of the donors classified V segments as functional when productive rearrangements were above 56.7% and as segregating when the standard deviation between donors was above 5%. To diagnose cytomegalovirus status from the catalog of TCR beta chain sequences, a statistical classification framework was built. In a later analysis, TCR nucleotide sequences were compared against IMGT/GENE-DB human TR gene sequences so that V and J genes could be assigned. Using the TCRdist pipeline, a later analysis assigned CDR3 sequences along with most-parsimonious VDJ recombination scenarios. A later analysis defined each TCR beta chain by its CDR3 amino acid sequence plus V-gene family, and excluded reads lacking a unique V-gene family. As a way to deal with suspected cross-contamination and a sequencing artifact, a later analysis dropped nearly 600 nucleotide sequences that were highly shared and had low generation probability. In a later analysis, a clonal expansion index for each public chain was calculated from normalized within-repertoire ranks of inferred template counts. In a later analysis, generation probabilities were computed with a VDJ recombination model fitted to out-of-frame rearrangements, and the resulting probabilities were checked against IGoR. In a later analysis, hypergeometric tests were used to score TCR-TCR, TCR-HLA and TCR-CMV co-occurrence, with a repertoire-size bias correction applied to TCR pairs. A later analysis estimated false discovery rates by permuting HLA or CMV assignments 20 times. A later analysis grouped co-occurring TCRs with DBSCAN, adding TCRdist sequence similarity when clustering within HLA-allele-positive subsets. Co-occurrence clustering excluded repertoires with fewer than 30,000 or more than 120,000 public chains, plus five with anomalous nucleotide sharing. TCRdb holds this immuneACCESS table with in-frame rearrangements only. Some clones are missing; in checked studies, unresolved V genes explain under half, and the rest has no known cause. V, J and clone size are taken as reported in that table, and D and trimming were inferred from the DNA itself. This sample gives approximately 160,000 clones in total; roughly 70% of them show up just once. The ten largest clonotypes hold 2.8% of the sample.

A note on this clone: Its antigen has not been determined. No base quality values were provided; no much bigger clone lies one nucleotide off.

The cohort was made up of roughly 670 healthy bone marrow donors. At the time of sampling, every cohort member was nominally healthy, though immune exposures that went unrecorded were likely present. The donor tested CMV seropositive, placing the donor among the approximately 290 seropositive members of the cohort. A peripheral blood sample was provided by each donor, and peripheral blood mononuclear cells were used for TCR beta sequencing. The Qiagen DNeasy Blood Extraction Kit was used to extract genomic DNA from the blood cell samples. Study-wide findings and limitations: Presence/absence analyses assumed roughly uniform sequencing depth across donors, an assumption that may not hold. The classifier was reported to diagnose cytomegalovirus status with high specificity and sensitivity in both the original and validation cohorts. In a later genetic analysis, fewer N-insertions in productive TCRs were reported among donors in an Asian-associated ancestry cluster than the roughly 710-donor mean. While some public TCRs were present in many individuals, most TCR sequences turned up only very rarely across donors. Immune exposure information for the cohort was limited to CMV serostatus. According to a later analysis, most CMV-associated TCR beta chains appeared to be HLA-restricted, and the HLA associations seemed to be driven largely by CMV exposure. It was suggested by the authors that the approach could potentially be generalized to other disease states and immunological phenotypes. A later analysis associated 16,951 TCR beta sequences with specific HLA alleles at a false discovery rate of 0.05. In a later analysis, the rate of TCR association differed among HLA loci, with DRB1 alleles having the most associated TCRs and HLA-C alleles having the fewest. In a later analysis, several top co-occurrence clusters were reported to appear linked to parvovirus B19, influenza, CMV and Epstein-Barr virus. Correlated functional status among segregating V segments might be attributable to linkage disequilibrium, but an unknown experimental factor could not be ruled out. The study listed 150 to 200 TCR beta chains as associated with cytomegalovirus. Only TCR beta chains were sequenced in this cohort, and the absence of alpha or paired-chain data limited detectable features. Because counts were too low, 15 to 20 rarely observed V segments, including chromosome 9 orphons, were excluded from the earlier analysis of some 590 of the donors. Some IMGT-functional V segments, including TRBV6-2 and TRBV6-3, could not be told apart with the 87-base-pair reads, so those segments were excluded. Because some donors lacked HLA typing at each locus, the association tests relied only on the typed subset. When HLA alleles, especially DR and DQ, strongly co-occurred, TCR associations were difficult to assign to individual alleles. In vitro tests confirmed that three of the cytomegalovirus-associated TCR beta chains recognize cytomegalovirus antigens. A later analysis found that HLA-associated TCR beta chains were more clonally expanded and had lower generation probabilities than equally common non-associated chains. In a later genetic analysis, a missense DCLRE1C variant was associated with V-gene and J-gene trimming of TCR beta chains, and the association was replicated in an independent cohort. In an earlier analysis of around 600 of the donors, most TCR beta V segments appeared in productive rearrangements about 87% or about 30% of the time, broadly matching IMGT annotations. A cluster of highly shared sequence variants was judged likely to represent a technical artifact of the sequencing pipeline. A further reported finding was that TCR beta sequences accurately predicted the HLA-A and HLA-B alleles for most subjects in the first cohort.

Trimming removed 4 bases from V and 6 bases from J, leaving 12 bases between the germline ends. Taken from cysteine to phenylalanine, the CDR3 has 13 residues. Of all the DNA, just the CDR3 is kept, 39 bases in frame from base 1. For CDR1 and CDR2, the germline V gene lists SNHLY and FYNNEI. The rearranged chain carries TRBV2 and TRBJ1-2; the best D guess is TRBD1, with 5 bases matching. Sample: PBMCs. The source of this sequence is a woman aged 40-49 years in good health and CMV-seropositive. The CDR3 reads as follows: CASSVTAGNGYTF. The nucleotide sequence is given as TGTGCCAGCAGTGTAACGGCAGGGAATGGCTACACCTTC.